The 10 T cell receptor beta chains presented below share a single source sample, sequenced in a study of PD-1 blockade in classical Hodgkin lymphoma. Time point reported: cycle 4 day 1 (C4D1), after 5 to 7 weeks of nivolumab. After autologous stem cell transplantation all patients relapsed, and prior brentuximab vedotin exposure differed between cohorts. Repertoires were generated with immunoSEQ multiplex PCR, while TCRdb's copy carries only in-frame clones and drops some. Of about 28,000 clones in the sample, about 80% were seen once. This specimen was peripheral blood mononuclear cells (PBMCs), taken before the fourth cycle of nivolumab. These receptors originate from a human donor with classical Hodgkin lymphoma.

J is TRBJ2-7 and V is TRBV27, with 13 bases lining up with TRBD2. The CDR3 totals 13 residues. Germline V gives CDR1 MNHEY, CDR2 SMNVEV (reference sequence). The V gene end was trimmed by 10 bases and the J gene end by 4 bases; junction bases not matched to a gene: 4. In nucleotides, the CDR3 is TGTGCCACCAGGACTAGCGGGAGTTACGAGCAGTACTTC. Residues: CATRTSGSYEQYF.

The sample holds one count of this clone. The J gene is TRBJ2-1, the V gene TRBV5-1, with 8 bases lining up with TRBD2. V was clipped by 2 bases and J by 3 bases; unmatched bases: 1. Germline-derived CDR1 and CDR2 are SGHRS and YFSETQ. This CDR3 has 14 residues. CDR3 residues: CASSLAGVYNEQFF. The CDR3 coding sequence is TGCGCCAGCAGCTTAGCGGGAGTCTACAATGAGCAGTTCTTC.

The chain carries TRBV2 and TRBJ2-7, with TRBD2 identical over 9 bases. The germline V gene has CDR1 SNHLY and CDR2 FYNNEI. V shed 6 bases and J 4 bases; nucleotides not matched to a gene: 4. The CDR3 is made up of 13 amino acids. CDR3 nucleotides: TGTGCCAGCAGCGTGGGACTAGCATACGAGCAGTACTTC. It specifies CASSVGLAYEQYF. The variable domain in full, with the rest retrieved from reference TRBV2 and TRBJ2-7, is EPEVTQTPSHQVTQMGQEVILRCVPISNHLYFYWYRQILGQKVEFLVSFYNNEISEKSEIFDDQFSVERPDGSNFTLKIRSTKLEDSAMYFCASSVGLAYEQYFGPGTRLTVT.

This CDR3 reads CASSLQPVYQPQHF. Written as DNA, the CDR3 is TGTGCCAGCAGTTTGCAGCCAGTCTATCAGCCCCAGCATTTT. The V and J genes are TRBV28 and TRBJ1-5; D uncertain. Germline-derived CDR1 and CDR2 are MDHEN and SYDVKM. This CDR3 is built from 14 residues. The ends were cut back, 3 bases at V and 5 bases at J, with 11 bases in the middle.

This chain joins TRBV27 and TRBJ2-2; D gene uncertain. In germline, CDR1 is MNHEY, CDR2 SMNVEV (reference sequence). The CDR3 length is 12 residues. V lost 6 bases and J 5 bases, leaving 7 bases between the germline ends. CDR3 bases: TGTGCCAGCAGCTTCTTGACCGGGGAGCTGTTTTTT. It specifies CASSFLTGELFF.

The chain is built from TRBV28 and TRBJ2-7; the D gene is possibly TRBD2 (5 bases). Germline V gene sequence: CDR1 MDHEN, CDR2 SYDVKM. V was trimmed by 7 bases and J by 7 bases, leaving 20 bases between them. This CDR3 spans 14 amino acids. In DNA form, the CDR3 reads TGTGCCAGCAACCAAAGGACTCCACTGAGGGAGCAGTACTTC. As protein: CASNQRTPLREQYF.

This rearrangement joins TRBV6-6 to TRBJ1-1, with a weak D call TRBD1 (6 bases). Trimming removed 8 bases at V and 4 bases at J, with 14 bases between. Looked up from germline, CDR1 is MNHNY and CDR2 is SVGAGI (reference sequence). The CDR3 spans 13 residues. CDR3 residues: CASLGGAGTEAFF. As DNA, the CDR3 is TGTGCCAGCTTAGGGGGGGCCGGCACTGAAGCTTTCTTT.

The rearrangement uses TRBV5-1 and TRBJ2-1; 8 bases map to TRBD2. Trimming at V came to 4 bases and at J to 6 bases, leaving 9 bases not matched to a gene. CDR1 and CDR2 (germline): SGHRS, YFSETQ. The CDR3 spans 15 residues. The CDR3 here is CASSEDGTSPNEQFF. The CDR3, as DNA: TGCGCCAGCAGCGAGGACGGGACTAGTCCCAATGAGCAGTTCTTC.

The V call is TRBV6-1, the J call TRBJ2-3; D remains ambiguous. CDR3 length: 11 amino acids. Germline values: CDR1 MNHNS, CDR2 SASEGT. Trimming removed 0 bases at V and 8 bases at J, with 3 bases between. The CDR3 here is CASSEAGTQYF. For the CDR3, the DNA is TGTGCCAGCAGTGAAGCCGGTACGCAGTATTTT.

This clone came up once. CDR3 nucleotide sequence: TGTGCCAGTAGTATTGGGGAGGGTTTGGCCTACGAGCAGTACTTC. It translates to CASSIGEGLAYEQYF. J is TRBJ2-7 and V is TRBV19, with 7 bases identical to TRBD2. The trim removed 3 bases at V and 2 bases at J, leaving 7 bases unmatched. Germline V CDR1 and CDR2: LNHDA, SQIVND (reference sequence). CDR3 size: 15 residues. The variable domain in full, completed from reference TRBV19 and TRBJ2-7, reads DGGITQSPKYLFRKEGQNVTLSCEQNLNHDAMYWYRQDPGQGLRLIYYSQIVNDFQKGDIAEGYSVSREKKESFPLTVTSAQKNPTAFYLCASSIGEGLAYEQYFGPGTRLTVT.